This TCR beta chain comes out of a study of blood T cell repertoires in COVID-19. The sample holds one count of this clone. Trimming pared 4 bases from V and 1 base from J, leaving 20 bases between. The CDR3 has 17 amino acids. Germline assignment: CDR1 SGHRS and CDR2 YFSETQ. Measured with immunoSEQ multiplex PCR; TCRdb has only the in-frame clones, and not every one. The sample includes under 250,000 clones, around 90% of them seen just once. The material sequenced was peripheral blood. The TCR sequence derives from a man aged 55 to 70 with COVID-19, enrolled during active disease. The V and J genes are TRBV5-1 and TRBJ1-1, with D perhaps TRBD1 (6 bases). In DNA, the CDR3 is TGCGCCAGCAGCCAGTTTGTAACAGGGATTGGGAACACTGAAGCTTTCTTT. Protein product: CASSQFVTGIGNTEAFF.